The 32 T cell receptor beta chains presented below share a single source sample, sequenced in a study of beta chain features in type 1 diabetes. The sequenced template was cDNA made from the entire isolated RNA. Profiling relied on immunoSEQ multiplex PCR, and the TCRdb table lists in-frame clones only, not all of them. The repertoire includes roughly 140,000 clones, less than 9% of them detected once, and 1.1% to 1.5% sits in the top ten. Sequenced sample: central memory CD4+ T cells from blood. These receptors were obtained from a woman aged 25-40 years in good health.

The V call is TRBV13, the J call TRBJ2-3; TRBD1 might be the D (5 bases). Trimming stripped 0 bases from V and 3 bases from J, with 16 bases between. From germline, CDR1 is PRHDT and CDR2 FYEKMQ (reference sequence). The CDR3 covers 17 residues. This chain's CDR3 is CASSLGSGHTGTDTQYF. CDR3 DNA: TGTGCCAGCAGCTTAGGCAGTGGGCATACAGGTACAGATACGCAGTATTTT.

The J gene is TRBJ2-3, the V gene TRBV4-1; a weak D match, TRBD2 (5 bases). Germline-derived CDR1 and CDR2 are MGHRA and YSYEKL. This CDR3 contains 13 residues. V shed 4 bases and J shed 3 bases, with 8 bases lying between them. CDR3: CASSLSGTDTQYF. The CDR3 region has the DNA TGCGCCAGCAGCCTTTCGGGGACAGATACGCAGTATTTT.

This clone appeared a few times. V usage is TRBV4-3 and J usage is TRBJ2-2; 10 bases fit TRBD2. V was pared by 5 bases and J by 6 bases, with 12 bases of the junction left unmatched. This CDR3 spans 17 amino acids. The germline CDR1 and CDR2 sequences are LGHNA and YSLEER. This CDR3 is CASSNPGSGRVSGELFF. DNA for the CDR3: TGCGCCAGCAGCAACCCAGGAAGCGGGAGGGTCTCCGGGGAGCTGTTTTTT.

This clone was seen a handful of times. The rearrangement joins TRBV11-1 to TRBJ2-5, with D tentatively TRBD2 (5 bases). Germline CDR1 reads SGHAT; CDR2 reads FQDESV (reference sequence). The V and J ends lost 5 bases and 4 bases respectively, with 14 bases between them. CDR3 length equals 14 residues. The CDR3 nucleotides read TGTGCCAGCAGCCCCTTCGGACTGAGAGAGACCCAGTACTTC. This encodes CASSPFGLRETQYF.

This clone showed up just a few times. V and J are TRBV7-3 and TRBJ2-2; tentative D call: TRBD2 (5 bases). This CDR3 has 16 residues. V was pared by 2 bases and J by 8 bases, with 18 bases between. CDR1 is SGHTA and CDR2 is FQGTGA in the germline V gene. CDR3 amino acids: CASSLSRGSIAGELFF. The CDR3 DNA is TGTGCCAGCAGCTTATCTCGTGGGAGTATAGCGGGGGAGCTGTTTTTT.

Only a few counts were recorded for this clone. The rearrangement links TRBV5-1 to TRBJ2-5; 12 bases map to TRBD2. With 0 bases clipped from V and 4 bases from J, the junction kept 4 bases outside the gene matches. The CDR3 is 16 amino acids. Germline CDR1 is SGHRS and CDR2 is YFSETQ. The CDR3 DNA follows: TGCGCCAGCAGCTTGGGACTAGCGGGAGAAGCAGAGACCCAGTACTTC. It is translated as CASSLGLAGEAETQYF.

This clone has only a few counts. V and J are TRBV6-5 and TRBJ2-3, with D possibly matching TRBD2 (6 bases). The CDR3 is 14 amino acids. CDR1 is MNHEY, CDR2 SVGAGI, per germline. The V gene lost 0 bases and the J gene lost 7 bases, with 11 bases spanning the gap. CDR3 loop: CASSYSAGQNTQYF. CDR3 in DNA: TGTGCCAGCAGTTACTCGGCGGGGCAGAATACGCAGTATTTT.

This clone was seen more than once but under ten times. The chain links TRBV2 to TRBJ2-2; D not certain. Trimming pared 7 bases from V and 2 bases from J, leaving 8 bases between. The CDR3 extends over 13 amino acids. CDR1 SNHLY and CDR2 FYNNEI come from the germline V gene. CDR3 loop: CASKSGNTGELFF. CDR3 DNA: TGTGCCAGCAAGTCAGGAAACACCGGGGAGCTGTTTTTT.

The sample holds one count of this clone. The rearrangement joins TRBV11-2 to TRBJ2-1; the match to TRBD2 covers 8 bases. The CDR3 totals 14 residues. Trimming removed 0 bases from V and 15 bases from J; junction bases left unmatched: 10. Germline V lookup: CDR1 SGHAT, CDR2 FQNNGV. The CDR3 reads CASSLENSGMATFF. The DNA of the CDR3 is TGTGCCAGCAGCTTAGAAAATAGCGGGATGGCAACGTTCTTC. The full variable domain, its missing parts supplied by reference TRBV11-2 and TRBJ2-1, is EAGVAQSPRYKIIEKRQSVAFWCNPISGHATLYWYQQILGQGPKLLIQFQNNGVVDDSQLPKDRFSAERLKGVDSTLKIQPAKLEDSAVYLCASSLENSGMATFFGPGTRLTVL.

V is TRBV7-3 and J is TRBJ2-7; possible D gene TRBD2, 5 bases. Germline V CDR1 and CDR2: SGHTA, FQGTGA. V lost 5 bases to trimming and J lost 3 bases, with 11 bases between them. This CDR3 is 13 amino acids long. The CDR3, as DNA: TGTGCCAGCAGCGAAGCGGACGGCTACGAGCAGTACTTC. This encodes CASSEADGYEQYF.

The gene calls are TRBV4-2 and TRBJ2-1; 7 bases are a match to TRBD2. V was clipped by 0 bases and J by 6 bases; unmatched bases: 8. CDR1 and CDR2 (germline): LGHNA, YNFKEQ. CDR3 length: 16 residues. Here the CDR3 DNA reads TGTGCCAGCAGCCAAGATCTTGCGGGAGTGCTCAATGAGCAGTTCTTC. This encodes CASSQDLAGVLNEQFF.

In this sample, this clone turned up many times. V usage is TRBV18 and J usage is TRBJ2-7; a weak D match, TRBD2 (5 bases). With 3 bases removed from V and 5 bases from J, the gap between germline ends came to 8 bases. The germline gives CDR1 KGHSH, CDR2 LQKENI. The length of the CDR3 is 12 residues. The CDR3 nucleotides read TGTGCCAGCTCACCCTGGGAGAACGAGCAGTACTTC. Translating gives CASSPWENEQYF.

This clone was detected a few times. The gene calls are TRBV4-3 and TRBJ2-3; 15 bases are a match to TRBD2. The CDR3 is made up of 15 amino acids. From germline, CDR1 is LGHNA and CDR2 YSLEER. The junction had 0 bases not matched to a gene; V was cut back by 0 bases and J by 8 bases. In DNA form, the CDR3 reads TGCGCCAGCAGCCAAGAGGGACTAGCGGGGGGTACGCAGTATTTT. It is translated as CASSQEGLAGGTQYF.

The rearrangement links TRBV6-5 to TRBJ1-2; unclear D gene. Germline V gene lookup returns CDR1 MNHEY and CDR2 SVGAGI. The CDR3 runs 14 residues. V shed 6 bases and J shed 3 bases, with 14 bases lying between them. CDR3 coding DNA: TGTGCCAGCAGCGAACAAGAAACCGACTATGGCTACACCTTC. Translating it yields CASSEQETDYGYTF.

This clone was counted a few times. The CDR3 coding sequence is TGTGCCAGCTCACTTAAACCTCGGACAGGTGATGGGGCAGATACGCAGTATTTT. This translates into CASSLKPRTGDGADTQYF. This sequence joins TRBV18 and TRBJ2-3; 7 bases map to TRBD1. CDR3 length: 18 residues. Losses at the gene ends were 4 bases for V and 4 bases for J; bases not matched to a gene: 17. From germline, CDR1 is KGHSH and CDR2 LQKENI.

The sample holds a few counts of this clone. The rearrangement uses TRBV5-1 and TRBJ2-5; possible D gene TRBD1, 5 bases. Trimming took off 6 bases at V and 4 bases at J, with 22 bases between the two ends. Germline CDR1 SGHRS, CDR2 YFSETQ. The CDR3 loop spans 16 amino acids. For the CDR3, the DNA is TGCGCCAGCACCTCTGGATATCGATCCCAGGGAGAGACCCAGTACTTC. Amino acids: CASTSGYRSQGETQYF.

This clone was seen only a few times. Other DNA variants within this sample encode the same CDR3. V is TRBV5-6 and J is TRBJ2-7, with 7 bases matching TRBD1. The germline V gene encodes CDR1 SGHDT and CDR2 YYEEEE. Losses at the gene ends were 4 bases for V and 0 bases for J; bases not matched to a gene: 4. The CDR3 sequence is 14 residues long. CDR3: CASSPGTVSYEQYF. The CDR3 DNA follows: TGTGCCAGCAGCCCCGGGACAGTCTCCTACGAGCAGTACTTC.

This clone was counted a few times. The genes are TRBV28 and TRBJ1-4, with D perhaps TRBD1 (5 bases). CDR1 is MDHEN and CDR2 is SYDVKM in the germline V gene. The CDR3 is 11 amino acids. Trimming took 8 bases from V and 15 from J, leaving 16 bases between them. The CDR3 nucleotides read TGTGCCAGCGGACGGCGGACACGATTGTTTTTT. Residues: CASGRRTRLFF.

The table lists this clone with a few counts. The chain employs TRBV18 and TRBJ2-1; the match to TRBD1 covers 8 bases. From germline, CDR1 is KGHSH and CDR2 LQKENI. The CDR3 consists of 16 residues. With V trimmed by 3 bases and J by 3 bases, 7 bases remained unmatched. The CDR3 here is CASSPQGAGFYNEQFF. The CDR3 nucleotides are TGTGCCAGCTCACCCCAGGGGGCGGGATTCTACAATGAGCAGTTCTTC.

This clone is labeled medium-sized. In nucleotides, the CDR3 is TGTGCCAGCAGCCAAGATTGGACAGGCACTGAAGCTTTCTTT. Encoded protein: CASSQDWTGTEAFF. The chain is built from TRBV4-2 and TRBJ1-1; 7 bases are shared with TRBD1. The V segment lost 0 bases and the J segment 4 bases; nucleotides outside the gene matches: 2. Germline-derived CDR1 and CDR2 are LGHNA and YNFKEQ. The CDR3 is 14 residues long.

This clone was recorded many times. This chain uses TRBV14 with TRBJ2-3; 12 nucleotides agree with TRBD2. V was clipped by 4 bases and J by 4 bases; unmatched bases: 6. Germline V gene data show CDR1 as SGHDN and CDR2 as FVKESK. The CDR3 has 16 residues. The CDR3 sequence is CASSLALAGGADTQYF. DNA for the CDR3: TGTGCCAGCAGCCTTGCACTAGCGGGAGGAGCAGATACGCAGTATTTT.

This clone was seen ten or more times. The chain combines TRBV7-2 with TRBJ2-1, with 8 bases identical to TRBD2. Germline V gene sequence: CDR1 SGHTA, CDR2 FQGNSA. V dropped 5 bases and J dropped 10; count of bases not matched to a gene: 10. The length of the CDR3 is 14 residues. CDR3 sequence reads: CASSPGRAFREQFF. CDR3 DNA sequence: TGTGCCAGCAGCCCCGGGAGGGCCTTCAGGGAGCAGTTCTTC.

The V call is TRBV6-6, the J call TRBJ2-1; D uncertain. Germline lookup yields CDR1 MNHNY and CDR2 SVGAGI (reference sequence). The CDR3 is 11 amino acids. The germline V and J ends were trimmed by 3 bases and 7 bases, with 4 bases remaining between them. CDR3 nucleotides: TGTGCCAGCAGTTATGCGAATGAGCAGTTCTTC. Protein: CASSYANEQFF.

V gene TRBV28 combines with J gene TRBJ2-3, with unresolved D. Trimming removed 5 bases from V and 6 bases from J, with 15 bases in between. The CDR3 runs 14 residues. Germline V gives CDR1 MDHEN, CDR2 SYDVKM. For the CDR3, the DNA is TGTGCCAGCAGTACCCACACAATCTCGGATACGCAGTATTTT. Its protein product is CASSTHTISDTQYF. Full variable domain (rest looked up from reference TRBV28 and TRBJ2-3): DVKVTQSSRYLVKRTGEKVFLECVQDMDHENMFWYRQDPGLGLRLIYFSYDVKMKEKGDIPEGYSVSREKKERFSLILESASTNQTSMYLCASSTHTISDTQYFGPGTRLTVL.

This clone was observed at least ten times. CDR3: CASRGTGIETQYF. The CDR3 coding sequence is TGTGCCAGCAGGGGGACAGGGATAGAGACCCAGTACTTC. This chain joins TRBV28 and TRBJ2-5; TRBD1 matches at 9 bases. There are 13 residues in the CDR3. Germline values: CDR1 MDHEN, CDR2 SYDVKM. V trimming: 6 bases; J trimming: 4 bases; junction bases outside the gene matches: 3.

The V gene is TRBV7-2, the J gene TRBJ2-3; 9 bases match TRBD2. This CDR3 comprises 16 residues. After removal of 8 bases from V and 6 bases from J, the junction contained 15 bases not matched to a gene. CDR1 is SGHTA, CDR2 FQGNSA, per germline. The CDR3, as DNA: TGTGCCAGCCGCCTAACCGCTAGCGGGATTTTCGATACGCAGTATTTT. It yields the protein CASRLTASGIFDTQYF. Filled out from reference TRBV7-2 and TRBJ2-3, the complete variable domain reads GAGVSQSPSNKVTEKGKDVELRCDPISGHTALYWYRQSLGQGLEFLIYFQGNSAPDKSGLPSDRFSAERTGGSVSTLTIQRTQQEDSAVYLCASRLTASGIFDTQYFGPGTRLTVL.

For the CDR3, the DNA is TGTGCCTTGAGAGCGGGAGGGCCCACAGATACGCAGTATTTT. This translates into CALRAGGPTDTQYF. The V and J genes are TRBV30 and TRBJ2-3; TRBD2 matches at 10 bases. Looked up from germline, CDR1 is GTSNPN and CDR2 is SVGIG (reference sequence). CDR3 length equals 14 residues. Trimming removed 7 bases from V and 2 bases from J; junction bases left unmatched: 6.

This sequence joins TRBV29-1 and TRBJ2-1; D is perhaps TRBD1 (6 bases). Germline V gene lookup returns CDR1 SQVTM and CDR2 ANQGSEA. The CDR3 is 16 residues long. The V and J ends lost 5 bases and 3 bases respectively, with 20 bases between them. The CDR3, as DNA: TGCAGCGTTTTTACAGGGAGCAGACGGGGCTACAATGAGCAGTTCTTC. Its protein is CSVFTGSRRGYNEQFF.

The chain is built from TRBV6-6 and TRBJ2-7, with 10 bases fitting TRBD2. The CDR3 contains 13 residues. Germline V gene sequence: CDR1 MNHNY, CDR2 SVGAGI (reference sequence). The J segment lost 5 bases and the V segment lost 6 bases, leaving 4 bases of the junction unmatched. CDR3 bases: TGTGCCAGCAGCGGGACTAGCGAGGACGAGCAGTACTTC. This gives the protein CASSGTSEDEQYF.

About this clone itself: The junction and the germline gene differ at one end; a read error may be behind it. The CDR3 DNA follows: TGTGCTAGCAGCCGAGAGGTAGGACTAGATCATGAGCAGTTCTTC. It yields the protein CASSREVGLDHEQFF. This chain connects TRBV7-7 to TRBJ2-1, with TRBD2 matching over 7 bases. The CDR3 is made up of 15 amino acids. Germline V gives CDR1 SSHAT, CDR2 FNYEAQ (reference sequence).

V is TRBV30 and J is TRBJ1-4; D uncertain. Germline CDR1 is GTSNPN and CDR2 is SVGIG (reference sequence). This CDR3 spans 14 amino acids. The V end was cut by 0 bases, the J end by 8 bases, with 13 bases between. DNA for the CDR3: TGTGCCTGGAGTGTCGTGTCTTTCAGGGAAAAACTGTTTTTT. Encoded protein: CAWSVVSFREKLFF.

There are a few counts of this clone. The rearrangement joins TRBV28 to TRBJ2-7; D gene unclear. This CDR3 has 12 amino acids. The germline CDR1 and CDR2 sequences are MDHEN and SYDVKM. The CDR3 bases are TGTGCGAGCGCATTCAGCTCCTACGAGCAGTACTTC. Translating it yields CASAFSSYEQYF.